A selection of T cell receptor beta chains follows, all from one sample in a study of cytomegalovirus exposure and HLA in healthy donors. Sequenced by immunoSEQ multiplex PCR; TCRdb stores in-frame clones only, minus some. The sample lists about 77,000 clones; around 78% were seen once. Sequences were obtained from PBMCs. The receptors were sampled from a man aged 35 to 55 in good health and CMV-seronegative. CDR3s include the opening cysteine and the closing phenylalanine or tryptophan. Each record gives: D gene, J gene, V gene, clone size, CDR3 DNA, CDR3 protein. D genes are given only for firm matches. For some rows the clone size is stated as once, few or many, or as a class when expanded; others skip it.

d_gene: -; j_gene: TRBJ2-1; v_gene: TRBV2; abundance: -; CDR3nt: TGTGCCAGCAGCGGACAGCTCTCCTACAATGAGCAGTTCTTC; CDR3aa: CASSGQLSYNEQFF
d_gene: TRBD2; j_gene: TRBJ2-2; v_gene: TRBV11-3; abundance: -; CDR3nt: TGTGCCAGCAGCCCCTCCTCCTCGGGAGGGCTGTTTTTT; CDR3aa: CASSPSSSGGLFF
d_gene: -; j_gene: TRBJ2-6; v_gene: TRBV28; abundance: -; CDR3nt: TGTGCCAGCGATGAGCGCTCTGGGGCCAACGTCCTGACTTTC; CDR3aa: CASDERSGANVLTF
d_gene: -; j_gene: TRBJ1-5; v_gene: TRBV6-5; abundance: few; CDR3nt: TGTGCCAGCAGCAGGGCGGGAGATAGCAATCAGCCCCAGCATTTT; CDR3aa: CASSRAGDSNQPQHF
d_gene: -; j_gene: TRBJ1-1; v_gene: TRBV4-1; abundance: -; CDR3nt: TGCGCCAGCAGCCGGCTTATGAACACTGAAGCTTTCTTT; CDR3aa: CASSRLMNTEAFF
d_gene: -; j_gene: TRBJ1-1; v_gene: TRBV6-5; abundance: -; CDR3nt: TGTGCCAGCAGTTACCACCCCCGGGATACCGAAGCTTTCTTT; CDR3aa: CASSYHPRDTEAFF
d_gene: TRBD1; j_gene: TRBJ1-1; v_gene: TRBV12-5; abundance: -; CDR3nt: TGTGCTAGTGGTTTGGGGACAGGGGCCGTAGGGTACACTGAAGCTTTCTTT; CDR3aa: CASGLGTGAVGYTEAFF
d_gene: -; j_gene: TRBJ2-1; v_gene: TRBV7-2; abundance: -; CDR3nt: TGTGCCAGCAGCTTAGGAGGGGGGGCCTACAATGAGCAGTTCTTC; CDR3aa: CASSLGGGAYNEQFF
d_gene: TRBD2; j_gene: TRBJ2-7; v_gene: TRBV19; abundance: -; CDR3nt: TGTGCCAGTAGTCGGGGGGTAGGCTACGAGCAGTACTTC; CDR3aa: CASSRGVGYEQYF
d_gene: -; j_gene: TRBJ1-4; v_gene: TRBV6-5; abundance: few; CDR3nt: TGTGCCAGCAGTTACTCCGGGGAAAAACTGTTTTTT; CDR3aa: CASSYSGEKLFF
d_gene: TRBD1; j_gene: TRBJ2-2; v_gene: TRBV9; abundance: -; CDR3nt: TGTGCCAGCAGCGTCCTGGGACAGGGGCTCACCGGGGAGCTGTTTTTT; CDR3aa: CASSVLGQGLTGELFF
d_gene: TRBD1; j_gene: TRBJ2-7; v_gene: TRBV19; abundance: -; CDR3nt: TGTGCCAGTAGTATGAGGGACAGGGGTTACGAGCAGTACTTC; CDR3aa: CASSMRDRGYEQYF
d_gene: -; j_gene: TRBJ1-1; v_gene: TRBV30; abundance: -; CDR3nt: TGTGCCTGGAGTGTTGAGGGGAACACTGAAGCTTTCTTT; CDR3aa: CAWSVEGNTEAFF
d_gene: TRBD1; j_gene: TRBJ1-1; v_gene: TRBV5-1; abundance: -; CDR3nt: TGCGCCAGCAGCTTGAGGCCAGGGGGCGCAACGGACACTGAAGCTTTCTTT; CDR3aa: CASSLRPGGATDTEAFF
d_gene: TRBD1; j_gene: TRBJ1-2; v_gene: TRBV10-3; abundance: -; CDR3nt: TGTGCCAGTCTACCGGGGACAGGGGGCGAGCACTATGGCTACACCTTC; CDR3aa: CASLPGTGGEHYGYTF
d_gene: TRBD1; j_gene: TRBJ2-2; v_gene: TRBV7-3; abundance: -; CDR3nt: TGTGCCAGCAGCCTTGATCCCGGGACAGCAAACACCGGGGAGCTGTTTTTT; CDR3aa: CASSLDPGTANTGELFF
d_gene: TRBD1; j_gene: TRBJ1-4; v_gene: TRBV10-2; abundance: few; CDR3nt: TGCGCCAGCACCGGACAGGGCCGTAATGAAAAACTGTTTTTT; CDR3aa: CASTGQGRNEKLFF
d_gene: -; j_gene: TRBJ1-1; v_gene: TRBV30; abundance: -; CDR3nt: TGTGCCTGGAGTAAGGAGGCGAACACTGAAGCTTTCTTT; CDR3aa: CAWSKEANTEAFF
d_gene: TRBD1; j_gene: TRBJ1-2; v_gene: TRBV10-2; abundance: -; CDR3nt: TGCGCCAGCAGTGAGTCTAGTCAAGGGGGCAGCTACACCTTC; CDR3aa: CASSESSQGGSYTF
d_gene: TRBD1; j_gene: TRBJ2-7; v_gene: TRBV4-1; abundance: -; CDR3nt: TGCGCCAGCAGCCGTACCGGGACAGGGGAAGACGAGCAGTACTTC; CDR3aa: CASSRTGTGEDEQYF
d_gene: -; j_gene: TRBJ2-5; v_gene: TRBV7-8; abundance: -; CDR3nt: TGTGCCAGCAGCTTGTACGGGACCCAGTACTTC; CDR3aa: CASSLYGTQYF
d_gene: TRBD1; j_gene: TRBJ1-6; v_gene: TRBV5-1; abundance: few; CDR3nt: TGCGCCAGCAGCTCGACGACAGGGGGTGATTCACCCCTCCACTTT; CDR3aa: CASSSTTGGDSPLHF
d_gene: -; j_gene: TRBJ1-2; v_gene: TRBV19; abundance: -; CDR3nt: TGTGCCAGTAACGAGAGGACTATTGGTGGCTACACCTTC; CDR3aa: CASNERTIGGYTF
d_gene: TRBD1; j_gene: TRBJ1-1; v_gene: TRBV5-1; abundance: few; CDR3nt: TGCGCCAGCAGCCCAGACAGGGGGAATTTGAACACTGAAGCTTTCTTT; CDR3aa: CASSPDRGNLNTEAFF
d_gene: -; j_gene: TRBJ1-3; v_gene: TRBV2; abundance: -; CDR3nt: TGTGCCAGCCGACACGGACGCCAAACTAGGGGAAACACCATATATTTT; CDR3aa: CASRHGRQTRGNTIYF
d_gene: TRBD1; j_gene: TRBJ2-5; v_gene: TRBV7-8; abundance: -; CDR3nt: TGTGCCAGCAGCTCGGACAGGCAAGAGACCCAGTACTTC; CDR3aa: CASSSDRQETQYF
d_gene: -; j_gene: TRBJ1-2; v_gene: TRBV11-2; abundance: -; CDR3nt: TGTGCCAGCAGCTTAGATCTGGGGGAGGAACCCTTTCGCTACACCTTC; CDR3aa: CASSLDLGEEPFRYTF
d_gene: TRBD2; j_gene: TRBJ2-5; v_gene: TRBV7-6; abundance: -; CDR3nt: TGTGCCAGCAGCATAGAGGGGACTAGCGGGGGGGCCGGAGAGACCCAGTACTTC; CDR3aa: CASSIEGTSGGAGETQYF
d_gene: -; j_gene: TRBJ2-2; v_gene: TRBV29-1; abundance: once; CDR3nt: TGCAGCGTTGAGTCAGGGGACACCGGGGAGCTGTTTTTT; CDR3aa: CSVESGDTGELFF
d_gene: -; j_gene: TRBJ1-5; v_gene: TRBV10-2; abundance: -; CDR3nt: TGCGCCAGCAGTGGCAGGGTCAATCAGCCCCAGCATTTT; CDR3aa: CASSGRVNQPQHF
d_gene: -; j_gene: TRBJ1-4; v_gene: TRBV2; abundance: -; CDR3nt: TGTGCCAGCAGTGGGGCGGGGAATGAAAAACTGTTTTTT; CDR3aa: CASSGAGNEKLFF
d_gene: -; j_gene: TRBJ1-5; v_gene: TRBV18; abundance: -; CDR3nt: TGTGCCAGCTCACCAATCTGGCAGGAGCCCCAGCATTTT; CDR3aa: CASSPIWQEPQHF
d_gene: -; j_gene: TRBJ1-5; v_gene: TRBV4-2; abundance: -; CDR3nt: TGTGCCAGCAGCCAAGAGACGGGGAAGGGGGATCAGCCCCAGCATTTT; CDR3aa: CASSQETGKGDQPQHF
d_gene: -; j_gene: TRBJ1-6; v_gene: TRBV11-2; abundance: -; CDR3nt: TGTGCCAGCAGCTTAAGCGGACAGAGCTCCTATAATTCACCCCTCCACTTT; CDR3aa: CASSLSGQSSYNSPLHF
d_gene: TRBD2; j_gene: TRBJ2-7; v_gene: TRBV7-3; abundance: -; CDR3nt: TGTGCCAGCAGCTTAAGGGGAGGGACGTCCAGCGAGCAGTACTTC; CDR3aa: CASSLRGGTSSEQYF
d_gene: -; j_gene: TRBJ1-6; v_gene: TRBV10-3; abundance: -; CDR3nt: TGTGCCATCAGTGAGTCGGAGGTTAGCTCCTATAATTCACCCCTCCACTTT; CDR3aa: CAISESEVSSYNSPLHF
d_gene: -; j_gene: TRBJ2-2; v_gene: TRBV29-1; abundance: -; CDR3nt: TGCAGCGCCTGCGATACGGGGAGTAGTGCCGGGGAGCTGTTTTTT; CDR3aa: CSACDTGSSAGELFF
d_gene: -; j_gene: TRBJ1-3; v_gene: TRBV9; abundance: -; CDR3nt: TGTGCCAGCAGCTCATTGAGCTCTGGAAACACCATATATTTT; CDR3aa: CASSSLSSGNTIYF
d_gene: -; j_gene: TRBJ1-1; v_gene: TRBV6-4; abundance: -; CDR3nt: TGTGCCAGCAGCGAAGGAGCGGAAGCTTTCTTT; CDR3aa: CASSEGAEAFF
d_gene: -; j_gene: TRBJ2-7; v_gene: TRBV4-1; abundance: -; CDR3nt: TGCGCCAGCAGCCGGGAGGGAACAGGGGGCGAGCAGTACTTC; CDR3aa: CASSREGTGGEQYF
d_gene: -; j_gene: TRBJ1-5; v_gene: TRBV19; abundance: -; CDR3nt: TGTGCCAGTAGTATAGGTAATCTGCGGAGTCTTCGCAATCAGCCCCAGCATTTT; CDR3aa: CASSIGNLRSLRNQPQHF